The 6 T cell receptor beta chains presented below share a single source sample, sequenced in a study of blood T cell repertoires in COVID-19. Here immunoSEQ multiplex PCR was the method, and the copy in TCRdb shows in-frame clones only, minus some. Of almost 250,000 clones in the sample, around 90% were seen once. The sequenced material came from PBMCs or T cells enriched from blood (not recorded which). The receptors were sampled from a woman aged 45-65 years who had recovered from COVID-19.

The CDR3 sequence is CASSPWTSGQETQYF. The CDR3 region has the DNA TGCGCCAGCAGTCCTTGGACTAGCGGCCAAGAGACCCAGTACTTC. V and J are TRBV10-2 and TRBJ2-5; TRBD2 aligns across 10 bases. Germline CDR1 reads WSHSY; CDR2 reads SAAADI. This CDR3 contains 15 residues. The V and J ends lost 5 bases and 1 base, in that order; junction bases with no gene match: 4.

The rearrangement joins TRBV5-1 to TRBJ1-1; 7 bases match TRBD1. Per the germline V gene, CDR1 is SGHRS and CDR2 is YFSETQ. Trimming cost V 1 base and J 0 bases; bases outside gene matches: 3. The CDR3 sequence is 15 residues long. This CDR3 is CASSLNRGMNTEAFF. The CDR3 DNA sequence: TGCGCCAGCAGCTTGAACAGGGGCATGAACACTGAAGCTTTCTTT.

The V gene is TRBV7-9, the J gene TRBJ1-4; TRBD1 is a possible D gene (5 bases). This CDR3 has 18 residues. The germline gives CDR1 SEHNR, CDR2 FQNEAQ (reference sequence). Trimming left V 5 bases short and J 0 bases short, with 19 bases between. Written as DNA, the CDR3 is TGTGCCAGCAGCCGTTATTGGGGGGGATATGCAACTAATGAAAAACTGTTTTTT. It yields the protein CASSRYWGGYATNEKLFF.

CDR3 DNA: TGTGCCAGCAGTGGGTCGGGTTCCCTGGGAGATCAGCCCCAGCATTTT. Translated: CASSGSGSLGDQPQHF. V usage is TRBV28 and J usage is TRBJ1-5; D gene uncertain. In germline, CDR1 is MDHEN, CDR2 SYDVKM. Deletions cut 5 bases from V and 5 bases from J, with 19 bases between. This CDR3 is 16 amino acids long.

The chain links TRBV5-8 to TRBJ1-1; perhaps TRBD1 as D (5 bases). The CDR3 extends over 16 amino acids. Trimming left V 1 base short and J 8 bases short, with 21 bases between. The germline V gene encodes CDR1 SGHTS and CDR2 YDEGEE. The CDR3 reads CASSLRRGAGGSEAFF. The CDR3 bases are TGTGCCAGCAGCTTGAGGCGCGGGGCGGGCGGGTCAGAAGCTTTCTTT.

This clone was counted between two and nine times. The chain couples TRBV19 to TRBJ2-7; TRBD2 aligns across 8 bases. The CDR3 is made up of 15 amino acids. Germline trimming cut 1 base from V and 4 bases from J; bases unmatched to any gene: 6. Germline values: CDR1 LNHDA, CDR2 SQIVND (reference sequence). The CDR3 loop reads CASSIGPAGDYEQYF. As DNA, the CDR3 is TGTGCCAGTAGTATAGGACCAGCGGGAGATTACGAGCAGTACTTC. Combining the CDR3 with reference TRBV19 and TRBJ2-7 gives the whole variable domain DGGITQSPKYLFRKEGQNVTLSCEQNLNHDAMYWYRQDPGQGLRLIYYSQIVNDFQKGDIAEGYSVSREKKESFPLTVTSAQKNPTAFYLCASSIGPAGDYEQYFGPGTRLTVT.